These 8 T cell receptor beta chains were all obtained from the same sample, sequenced in a study of tissue T cells after allogeneic stem cell transplantation (dated by TCRdb to between 2021 and 2022). Library preparation used the immunoSEQ multiplex PCR assay. The clones in this table, taken by TCRdb from immuneACCESS, are in-frame only. Not every clone is retained; where verified, under half of the shortfall comes from an unresolved V gene, and the cause of the rest is unknown. The sample contains tens of thousands of clones, over 65% of them found a single time. The top ten clones comprise 0.7% of the sample. Sequencing was done on a sample of sorted cells pooled from one or two spleens. The source of these receptors is a pool of C57BL/6 mice in good health.

Remarks on this clone: Mouse germline and gene names are used. Read coverage stops 1 residue before the CDR3 terminus; the germline J gene supplies the remainder. The J gene is TRBJ1-2, the V gene TRBV3; D gene ambiguous. V was clipped by 3 bases and J by 1 base, with 6 bases between them. Germline assignment: CDR1 SNHLY and CDR2 FYNGKV (reference sequence). The CDR3 consists of 13 residues. CDR3 protein: CASSFTVNSDYTF. The CDR3 DNA, read in part, is TGTGCCAGCAGCTTTACAGTAAACTCCGACTACACC.

This clone was counted between two and nine times. The genes and germline here are from mouse. The read is 1 residue too short to cover the CDR3 end, so that end is filled in from the germline J gene. The J gene is TRBJ2-7, the V gene TRBV2, with D perhaps matching TRBD1 (5 bases). This CDR3 spans 14 amino acids. V lost 1 base and J lost 0, with 7 bases in between. Germline loops: CDR1 LGHNA, CDR2 YSYQKL. The DNA read from the CDR3 is TGTGCCAGCAGCCAAGGACAGAGCTCCTATGAACAGTAC. Protein: CASSQGQSSYEQY. The whole CDR3 protein reads CASSQGQSSYEQYF.

With regard to this clone: Gene labels here are mouse ones. The CDR3 end falls 1 residue outside the read, so it is completed with the germline J gene. The chain joins TRBV3 to TRBJ2-1; possible D gene TRBD2, 6 bases. The germline V gene has CDR1 SNHLY and CDR2 FYNGKV (reference sequence). This CDR3 region has 15 residues. Trimming cost V 5 bases and J 0 bases, with 11 bases left between them. CDR3 protein: CASSIGTSNYAEQFF. The part of the CDR3 DNA that was read is TGTGCCAGCAGCATCGGGACTTCTAACTATGCTGAGCAGTTC.

Regarding this clone: Gene names follow the mouse nomenclature. The chain's CDR3 is CASSKGDRANERLFF. The sequenced CDR3 bases are TGTGCCAGCAGTAAAGGGGACAGGGCCAACGAAAGATTATTT. The genes are TRBV19 and TRBJ1-4; the match to TRBD1 covers 9 bases. From the germline J gene comes the end of the CDR3, since the read stops 1 residue before it. V lost 3 bases and J lost 3; bases outside the gene matches: 3. Germline assignment: CDR1 FNHDT and CDR2 SITEND (reference sequence). The CDR3 consists of 15 residues.

On this clone itself: Germline and genes: mouse. The read finishes 1 residue shy of the CDR3 end, and the germline J gene is used to complete it. This rearrangement joins TRBV13-2 to TRBJ2-5; D remains unclear. The length of the CDR3 is 13 residues. The V gene lost 2 bases and the J gene lost 0 bases, with 4 bases spanning the gap. Germline CDR1 is NNHNN and CDR2 is SYGAGS (reference sequence). The CDR3 loop is CASGDFNQDTQYF. The part of the CDR3 DNA that was read is TGTGCCAGCGGTGACTTTAACCAAGACACCCAGTAC.

Comments on this clone: Gene names refer to mouse genes. The CDR3 extends 1 residue past the end of the read, so its final part is completed from the germline J gene. Other DNA sequences within the sample encode an identical CDR3. This chain connects TRBV20 to TRBJ1-4, with D unresolved. Germline CDR1 reads GFQATS; CDR2 reads STVNSAI. V lost 3 bases and J 0 bases, leaving 5 bases between the germline ends. CDR3 length equals 13 residues. Incomplete CDR3 DNA: TGTGGTGCTAGACAGATTTCCAACGAAAGATTATTT. This gives the protein CGARQISNERLF. The full CDR3 sequence reads CGARQISNERLFF.

This clone is a singleton in its sample. These gene names are mouse names. Coverage ceases 1 residue before the CDR3 finishes, and the germline J gene fills in the end. The chain has TRBV3 and TRBJ1-2; no firm D call. CDR3 size: 14 residues. Trimming pared 1 base from V and 0 bases from J, leaving 6 bases between. Germline CDR1 is SNHLY and CDR2 is FYNGKV (reference sequence). The CDR3 DNA, read in part, is TGTGCCAGCAGCTTAGACAATGCAAACTCCGACTACACC. It is translated as CASSLDNANSDYT. The CDR3 in its entirety is CASSLDNANSDYTF.

Details on this clone: Mouse germline and gene names are used. The DNA ends 1 residue before the CDR3 does, and the rest of the CDR3 is filled in from the germline J gene. The chain employs TRBV26 and TRBJ2-7, with 12 bases matching TRBD1. V lost 3 bases, J lost 6 bases, and 3 bases stayed unmatched. This CDR3 region has 14 residues. Germline V lookup: CDR1 KGHPV, CDR2 FQNQEV (reference sequence). CDR3 region: CASSLRDRGLEQYF. CDR3 DNA, as far as it was read: TGTGCCAGCAGTCTCCGGGACAGGGGGCTTGAACAGTAC.